A selection of T cell receptor beta chains follows, all from one sample in a study of a mutant IDH1 vaccine in newly diagnosed glioma. The table came from immunoSEQ multiplex PCR; TCRdb's copy has only in-frame clones and leaves some out. This table holds tens of thousands of clones, roughly 79% found once. No antigen has been assigned to these receptors. Specimen: PBMCs, collected from a glioma patient whose treatment included an IDH1 peptide vaccine. All receptors derive from a man aged 35 to 55 with glioma. Each CDR3 is given with its conserved first and last residue. Fields, in order: clone size, J gene, D gene, V gene, CDR3 DNA, CDR3 protein. D genes are given only for firm matches. Rows may omit the clone size; those that give it use once, few, many or a size class.

size: NA
J: TRBJ2-7
D: TRBD1
V: TRBV5-4
DNA: TGTGCCAGCAGCCCGAGGGACAGACGCTACGAGCAGTACTTC
CDR3: CASSPRDRRYEQYF

size: NA
J: TRBJ1-5
D: NA
V: TRBV5-8
DNA: TGTGCCAGCAGCGCGGTCAACAGGGAGCCCCAGCATTTT
CDR3: CASSAVNREPQHF

size: NA
J: TRBJ1-2
D: TRBD1
V: TRBV6-5
DNA: TGTGCCAGCAGCGGAGGGGGCGGCTACACCTTC
CDR3: CASSGGGGYTF

size: NA
J: TRBJ1-3
D: NA
V: TRBV9
DNA: TGTGCCAGCAGCGTAGATGGTGGAAACACCATATATTTT
CDR3: CASSVDGGNTIYF

size: NA
J: TRBJ2-3
D: NA
V: TRBV11-3
DNA: TGTGCCAGCAGCGACCTGAAAAGAGATACGCAGTATTTT
CDR3: CASSDLKRDTQYF

size: once
J: TRBJ2-3
D: TRBD2
V: TRBV6-5
DNA: TGTGCCAGCAGTTACTCGGTTGCGGGGGGGACAGATACGCAGTATTTT
CDR3: CASSYSVAGGTDTQYF

size: NA
J: TRBJ2-4
D: NA
V: TRBV7-2
DNA: TGTGCCAGCAGCTTAGCTTTGCCCAGCGGAGACATAGCCAAAAACATTCAGTACTTC
CDR3: CASSLALPSGDIAKNIQYF

size: NA
J: TRBJ1-1
D: NA
V: TRBV30
DNA: TGTGCCTGGAGTGTAGACCTCGGGGCTGAAGCTTTCTTT
CDR3: CAWSVDLGAEAFF

size: NA
J: TRBJ1-3
D: TRBD1
V: TRBV5-1
DNA: TGCGCCAGCAGCTTGGCCCCGACAGGGGCACTCTCTGGAAACACCATATATTTT
CDR3: CASSLAPTGALSGNTIYF

size: NA
J: TRBJ1-2
D: NA
V: TRBV11-2
DNA: TGTGCCAGCAGCTTTAGCCGGGGCAACTATGGCTACACCTTC
CDR3: CASSFSRGNYGYTF

size: once
J: TRBJ2-1
D: TRBD2
V: TRBV15
DNA: TGTGCCACCAGCGGAAGACTAGCGGGGGCCGATGAGCAGTTCTTC
CDR3: CATSGRLAGADEQFF

size: NA
J: TRBJ2-5
D: NA
V: TRBV11-3
DNA: TGTGCCAGCAGCTTTAGGGGGTCGGGGGAATTGGTGGAGACCCAGTACTTC
CDR3: CASSFRGSGELVETQYF

size: NA
J: TRBJ1-1
D: TRBD1
V: TRBV4-2
DNA: TGTGCCAGCAGCCAAGGGGACAGGGGGCTGGATACTGAAGCTTTCTTT
CDR3: CASSQGDRGLDTEAFF

size: NA
J: TRBJ2-4
D: NA
V: TRBV28
DNA: TGTGCCAGCAGCTCGGTAGCGTTGGTCTTTGCCAAAAACATTCAGTACTTC
CDR3: CASSSVALVFAKNIQYF

size: NA
J: TRBJ2-1
D: NA
V: TRBV5-4
DNA: TGTGCCAGCAGTCAAAGCCCTGTAGCGGACAATGAGCAGTTCTTC
CDR3: CASSQSPVADNEQFF

size: NA
J: TRBJ2-7
D: NA
V: TRBV6-5
DNA: TGTGCCAGCAGCCCCAACGTGGGCTCCTCCTACGAGCAGTACTTC
CDR3: CASSPNVGSSYEQYF

size: NA
J: TRBJ2-3
D: TRBD2
V: TRBV7-2
DNA: TGTGCCAGCGCTAGCGGGGGGTTCTCGCAGTATTTT
CDR3: CASASGGFSQYF

size: NA
J: TRBJ2-3
D: TRBD2
V: TRBV4-3
DNA: TGCGCCAGCAGCCAAGAGCCTCCGACTAGCGGGGGGGCAGATACGCAGTATTTT
CDR3: CASSQEPPTSGGADTQYF

size: NA
J: TRBJ2-3
D: TRBD2
V: TRBV11-2
DNA: TGTGCCAGCAGCTTAGGTAGCGGGGGGACTAGCACAGATACGCAGTATTTT
CDR3: CASSLGSGGTSTDTQYF

size: NA
J: TRBJ1-2
D: NA
V: TRBV5-4
DNA: TGTGCCAGCAGCTTGGAGGTCCAATATGGCTACACCTTC
CDR3: CASSLEVQYGYTF

size: NA
J: TRBJ2-7
D: NA
V: TRBV13
DNA: TGTGCCAGCAGCCGTACAGCGAGCTCCTACGAGCAGTACTTC
CDR3: CASSRTASSYEQYF

size: NA
J: TRBJ2-7
D: TRBD1
V: TRBV12-5
DNA: TGTGCTAGTGGTTTGATGACGGGACAGGGGATTTTCGAGCAGTACTTC
CDR3: CASGLMTGQGIFEQYF

size: NA
J: TRBJ2-2
D: NA
V: TRBV27
DNA: TGTGCCAGCTCCGAAGAGGGTCTACCGAACACCGGGGAGCTGTTTTTT
CDR3: CASSEEGLPNTGELFF

size: NA
J: TRBJ1-4
D: NA
V: TRBV7-2
DNA: TGTGCCAGCAGCTCCCTTCCGGCAGCCCATGGAAAACTGTTTTTT
CDR3: CASSSLPAAHGKLFF

size: NA
J: TRBJ1-2
D: NA
V: TRBV11-2
DNA: TGTGCCAGCAGCTTAGTCTGGTCCTATGGCTACACCTTC
CDR3: CASSLVWSYGYTF

size: few
J: TRBJ1-5
D: TRBD1
V: TRBV4-1
DNA: TGCGCCAGCAGCCAAGAACGGGGACAGGGTTCACTGCCCCAGCATTTT
CDR3: CASSQERGQGSLPQHF

size: NA
J: TRBJ1-5
D: NA
V: TRBV12-5
DNA: TGTGCTAGTGGTCCCTTCACTAGCAATCAGCCCCAGCATTTT
CDR3: CASGPFTSNQPQHF

size: NA
J: TRBJ2-4
D: TRBD1
V: TRBV6-6
DNA: TGTGCCAGCAGTCACCCCGGGACAGGGTCTCAAAACATTCAGTACTTC
CDR3: CASSHPGTGSQNIQYF

size: few
J: TRBJ1-2
D: NA
V: TRBV4-2
DNA: TGTGCCAGCAGCCTCAGTAGCCGCGGCTACACCTTC
CDR3: CASSLSSRGYTF

size: NA
J: TRBJ1-1
D: NA
V: TRBV27
DNA: TGTGCCAGCAGTCATTACGCCTCAGGGTACACTGAAGCTTTCTTT
CDR3: CASSHYASGYTEAFF

size: NA
J: TRBJ1-5
D: NA
V: TRBV11-2
DNA: TGTGCCAGCAGCTATGGGGGGAATCAGCCCCAGCATTTT
CDR3: CASSYGGNQPQHF